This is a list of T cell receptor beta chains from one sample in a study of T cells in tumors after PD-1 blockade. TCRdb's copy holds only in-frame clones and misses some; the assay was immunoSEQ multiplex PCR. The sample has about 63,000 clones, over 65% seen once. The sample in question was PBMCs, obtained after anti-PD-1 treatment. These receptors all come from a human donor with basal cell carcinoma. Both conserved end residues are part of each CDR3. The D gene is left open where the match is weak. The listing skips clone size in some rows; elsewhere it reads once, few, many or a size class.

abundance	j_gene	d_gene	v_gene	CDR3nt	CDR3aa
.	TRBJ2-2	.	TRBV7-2	TGTGCCAGCAGCTCGGACAGTTATACCGGGGAGCTGTTTTTT	CASSSDSYTGELFF
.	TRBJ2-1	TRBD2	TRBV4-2	TGTGCCAGCAGCCAATATCTTGGGCGGGGGGGCCCCAATGAGCAGTTCTTC	CASSQYLGRGGPNEQFF
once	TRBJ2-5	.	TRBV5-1	TGCGCCAGCAGCGGGGGCCTCAAAGAGACCCAGTACTTC	CASSGGLKETQYF
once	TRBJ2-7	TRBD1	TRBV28	TGTGCCAGCACGTTTTCCAGGGACAGCTCCTACGAGCAGTACTTC	CASTFSRDSSYEQYF
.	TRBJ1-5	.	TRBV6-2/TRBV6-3	TGTGCCAGCAGTTACCTCTTTACGCGTAGCAGGGGAATAAATCAGCCCCAGCATTTT	CASSYLFTRSRGINQPQHF
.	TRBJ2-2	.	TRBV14	TGTGCCAGCAGCCCGACTGGTAGGGCGGCGAACACCGGGGAGCTGTTTTTT	CASSPTGRAANTGELFF
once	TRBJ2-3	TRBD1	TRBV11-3	TGTGCCAGCAGCCTTGGACAGGGCCCAGATACGCAGTATTTT	CASSLGQGPDTQYF
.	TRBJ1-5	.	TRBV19	TGTGCCAGTAGTAAGAGGTGGGACATCCTAGAGAATCAGCCCCAGCATTTT	CASSKRWDILENQPQHF
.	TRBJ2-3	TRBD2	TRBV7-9	TGTGCCAGCACCCAGGGGACGCGGGGGGGTAGCACAGATACGCAGTATTTT	CASTQGTRGGSTDTQYF
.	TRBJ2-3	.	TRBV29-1	TGCAGCGTTGGCCCAGGCCTTGCCACAGATACGCAGTATTTT	CSVGPGLATDTQYF
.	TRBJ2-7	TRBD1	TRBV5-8	TGTGCCAGCAGCTGGTGGTACGGGACAGGGGACTCCTACGAGCAGTACTTC	CASSWWYGTGDSYEQYF
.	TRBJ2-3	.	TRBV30	TGTGCCTGGAGCGATTCAGCCCGTAGCACAGATACGCAGTATTTT	CAWSDSARSTDTQYF
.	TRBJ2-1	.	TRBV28	TGTGCCAGCAAAGGAAGCTCCTACAATGAGCAGTTCTTC	CASKGSSYNEQFF
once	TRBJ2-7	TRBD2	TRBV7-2	TGTGCCAGCAGCTCCCTACTAGCGGGCGAGCAGTACTTC	CASSSLLAGEQYF
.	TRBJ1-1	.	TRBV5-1	TGCGCCAGCAGCTGGGGGGGACATGGAGGCACTGAAGCTTTCTTT	CASSWGGHGGTEAFF
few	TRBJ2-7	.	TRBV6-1	TGTGCCAGCAGTGAAGTCGGGGTGGGCTACTACGAGCAGTACTTC	CASSEVGVGYYEQYF
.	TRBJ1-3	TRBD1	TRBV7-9	TGTGCCAGCAGCACCCCGAATCGACAGGGGGCCCTCTCTGGAAACACCATATATTTT	CASSTPNRQGALSGNTIYF
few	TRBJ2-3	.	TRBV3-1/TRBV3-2	TGTGCCAGCAGCCAAGGAGACAAGGGGAGCACAGATACGCAGTATTTT	CASSQGDKGSTDTQYF
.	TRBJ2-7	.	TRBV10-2	TGCGCCAGCAGGAAGCAGGGATCTAGCTCCTACGAGCAGTACTTC	CASRKQGSSSYEQYF
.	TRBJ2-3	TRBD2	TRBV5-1	TGCGCCAGCAATCTCGGGACTAGCGGGGGGAGGGCAGATACGCAGTATTTT	CASNLGTSGGRADTQYF
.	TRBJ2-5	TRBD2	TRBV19	TGTGCCAGTAGTCCGACGGGGGGCCAAGAGACCCAGTACTTC	CASSPTGGQETQYF
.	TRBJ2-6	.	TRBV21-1	TGTGCCAGCAGCAAAGAGGTCTTGGAAGGACAGGGGGCTCCTGGGGCCAACGTCCTGACTTTC	CASSKEVLEGQGAPGANVLTF
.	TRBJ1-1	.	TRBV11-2	TGTGCCAGCAGCCCAGGGTTCATCAGGGTTAAGGAGCCTGAAGCTTTCTTT	CASSPGFIRVKEPEAFF
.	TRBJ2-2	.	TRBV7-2	TGTGCCAGCAGCCTACTAGGACGGAACACCGGGGAGCTGTTTTTT	CASSLLGRNTGELFF
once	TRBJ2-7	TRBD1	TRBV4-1	TGCGCCAGCAGCCGGGGACAGGGGACCTACGAGCAGTACTTC	CASSRGQGTYEQYF
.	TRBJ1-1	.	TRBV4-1	TGCGCCAGCAGCCGGGGGGACACTAAGTTGAACACTGAAGCTTTCTTT	CASSRGDTKLNTEAFF
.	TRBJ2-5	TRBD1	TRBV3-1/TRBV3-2	TGTGCCAGCAGCCTCGGGACAGAAGAGACCCAGTACTTC	CASSLGTEETQYF
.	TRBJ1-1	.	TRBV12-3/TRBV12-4	TGTGCCAGCAGTTTCGGGGCGCGTCCCGAAGCTTTCTTT	CASSFGARPEAFF
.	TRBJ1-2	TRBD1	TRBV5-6	TGTGCCAGCAGCTTGCGACAGGGGGATGGCTACACCTTC	CASSLRQGDGYTF